This entry lists 21 T cell receptor beta chains sequenced from one sample in a study of regulatory T cells in long-lasting Graves disease. As to time point: persistent/refractory GD, antithyroid drugs over 5 years with positive TRAb. TCR sequences were obtained from RNA taken from PBMCs. With iRepertoire HTBI primers and Arm-PCR of CDR3 regions, TCR beta libraries were built. TCRdb reanalysed the multiplex PCR reads using MiXCR and keeps one entry per CDR3 protein. The sample shows a few hundred thousand distinct CDR3 sequences, 20% to 25% of them seen only once. The sequencing used peripheral blood mononuclear cells (PBMCs), collected when the disease was refractory, from a patient treated with antithyroid drugs. The receptors were gathered from a female donor with Graves disease.

This clonotype was detected ten times or more. The chain has TRBV13 and TRBJ1-4, with D possibly being TRBD1 (6 bases). Germline loops: CDR1 PRHDT, CDR2 FYEKMQ (reference sequence). Trimming cost V 8 bases and J 5 bases, with 12 bases left between them. This CDR3 contains 13 residues. CDR3 sequence reads: CASSGGQNEKLFF. CDR3 sequence (DNA): TGTGCCAGCTCTGGCGGACAGAATGAAAAACTGTTTTTT. Together with reference TRBV13 and TRBJ1-4, the CDR3 gives the full variable domain: AAGVIQSPRHLIKEKRETATLKCYPIPRHDTVYWYQQGPGQDPQFLISFYEKMQSDKGSIPDRFSAQQFSDYHSELNMSSLELGDSALYFCASSGGQNEKLFFGSGTQLSVL.

Regarding this clonotype: This may arise from a read error, as a much more abundant clone is one base away. The V gene is TRBV28, the J gene TRBJ2-7; 8 bases fit TRBD2. The junction had 8 bases not matched to a gene; V was cut back by 3 bases and J by 4 bases. In germline, CDR1 is MDHEN, CDR2 SYDVKM. The CDR3 covers 15 residues. CDR3 sequence: CASSFRRGGDYEQYF. The CDR3, as DNA: TGTGCCAGCAGTTTTAGACGGGGGGGGGATTACGAGCAGTACTTC.

The chain employs TRBV30 and TRBJ1-1, with D possibly TRBD1 on 6 matching bases. The germline V gene has CDR1 GTSNPN and CDR2 SVGIG (reference sequence). The CDR3 has 13 amino acids. Deletions cut 5 bases from V and 4 bases from J, with 14 bases between. CDR3 bases: TGTGCCTGGGGATCGGCAGGGGTCACTGAAGCTTTCTTT. Its protein product is CAWGSAGVTEAFF.

The CDR3 here is CASSPLPPQGTGYTF. CDR3 sequence (DNA): TGCGCCAGCAGCCCATTACCCCCCCAGGGGACTGGCTACACCTTC. The J gene is TRBJ1-2, the V gene TRBV5-1, with D maybe TRBD1 (6 bases). The V gene lost 4 bases and the J gene lost 7 bases, with 20 bases spanning the gap. This CDR3 has 15 amino acids. The V gene's germline CDR1 is SGHRS and CDR2 YFSETQ. Complete variable domain (other parts from reference TRBV5-1 and TRBJ1-2): KAGVTQTPRYLIKTRGQQVTLSCSPISGHRSVSWYQQTPGQGLQFLFEYFSETQRNKGNFPGRFSGRQFSNSRSEMNVSTLELGDSALYLCASSPLPPQGTGYTFGSGTRLTVV.

This clonotype showed up just a few times. The chain is built from TRBV6-1 and TRBJ2-4; 13 bases are a match to TRBD2. Germline V gives CDR1 MNHNS, CDR2 SASEGT. This CDR3 region has 16 residues. V shed 4 bases and J 8 bases; nucleotides not matched to a gene: 8. The DNA of the CDR3 is TGTGCCAGCAGTGCCGGACTAGCGGGAGTCGGTGACATTCAGTACTTC. It translates to CASSAGLAGVGDIQYF.

This clonotype was counted ten times or more. This chain joins TRBV30 and TRBJ1-4; D unclear. The germline V gene has CDR1 GTSNPN and CDR2 SVGIG (reference sequence). V lost 1 base to trimming and J lost 8 bases, with 11 bases between them. CDR3 size: 13 residues. The CDR3: CAWSAEAAEKLFF. The CDR3 coding sequence is TGTGCCTGGAGTGCCGAGGCAGCCGAAAAACTGTTTTTT.

This clonotype has ten or more counts. The chain employs TRBV29-1 and TRBJ1-1, with D hard to call. Trimming pared 4 bases from V and 5 bases from J, leaving 8 bases between. The CDR3 loop spans 11 amino acids. CDR1 and CDR2 from the germline V gene are SQVTM and ANQGSEA. The CDR3 here is CSVVRDTEAFF. The CDR3 bases are TGCAGCGTTGTACGGGATACTGAAGCTTTCTTT.

Note on this clonotype: A clone one base away is much larger, so this may be a read error. The conserved phenylalanine or tryptophan normally closing the CDR3 is absent here, so this likely arose from a read error. This chain connects TRBV28 to TRBJ1-4; D might be TRBD1 (5 bases). The CDR3 is made up of 16 amino acids. Germline V gives CDR1 MDHEN, CDR2 SYDVKM. Trimming shortened V by 4 bases and J by 0 bases, and 12 bases separated the two germline ends. This chain's CDR3 is CASSSIDSATNEKLFV. The DNA for the CDR3 is TGTGCCAGCAGTTCCATCGACAGTGCAACTAATGAAAAACTGTTTGTT.

This clonotype came up a few times. This chain joins TRBV19 and TRBJ1-1, with a tentative D call TRBD1 (5 bases). Trimming took off 9 bases at V and 1 base at J, with 24 bases between the two ends. Per germline, CDR1 LNHDA and CDR2 SQIVND (reference sequence). CDR3 size: 17 residues. The CDR3 here is CASQRWGGPLTNTEAFF. The CDR3 DNA reads TGTGCCAGCCAACGGTGGGGGGGACCGCTGACGAACACTGAAGCTTTCTTT.

This clonotype showed up many times. The V gene is TRBV27, the J gene TRBJ1-5; 7 nucleotides match TRBD1. The germline gives CDR1 MNHEY, CDR2 SMNVEV (reference sequence). The CDR3 sequence is 15 residues long. The ends lost 2 bases at V and 7 bases at J; junction bases unmatched: 8. Written as DNA, the CDR3 is TGTGCCAGCAGTTTAAGACAGGGCTTGGACCAGCCCCAGCATTTT. Its translation: CASSLRQGLDQPQHF.

Regarding this clonotype: It is likely a read error: a sequence one base away is far more abundant. J is TRBJ2-7 and V is TRBV28, with D possibly matching TRBD1 (5 bases). CDR3 length equals 14 residues. Per germline, CDR1 MDHEN and CDR2 SYDVKM. V gave up 3 bases and J gave up 6 bases, with 15 bases separating them. CDR3 coding DNA: TGTGCCAGCAGTTTCGTCCAGGGATCCGGCGAGCAGTACTTC. Translation gives CASSFVQGSGEQYF. The full variable domain, its missing parts supplied by reference TRBV28 and TRBJ2-7, is DVKVTQSSRYLVKRTGEKVFLECVQDMDHENMFWYRQDPGLGLRLIYFSYDVKMKEKGDIPEGYSVSREKKERFSLILESASTNQTSMYLCASSFVQGSGEQYFGPGTRLTVT.

This clonotype was observed a few times. The chain has TRBV5-1 and TRBJ2-5; 9 positions agree with TRBD2. CDR3 length: 18 amino acids. V was pared by 0 bases and J by 3 bases, with 12 bases of the junction left unmatched. CDR1 is SGHRS and CDR2 is YFSETQ in the germline V gene. This CDR3 reads CASSLAGTSTVTKETQYF. DNA of the CDR3: TGCGCCAGCAGCTTGGCCGGGACTAGCACTGTCACCAAAGAGACCCAGTACTTC.

This clonotype was observed a handful of times. CDR3 nucleotides: TGTGCCAGCAGCCAAGATGGTCAGCCCTCCTACGAGCAGTACTTC. Translation gives CASSQDGQPSYEQYF. V usage is TRBV4-2 and J usage is TRBJ2-7; D unresolved. V was pared by 0 bases and J by 0 bases, with 9 bases between. CDR3 length: 15 residues. Germline assignment: CDR1 LGHNA and CDR2 YNFKEQ.

This clonotype was seen repeatedly, ten times or more. This chain connects TRBV28 to TRBJ1-4, with unresolved D. The CDR3 covers 16 residues. CDR1 MDHEN and CDR2 SYDVKM come from the germline V gene. Trimming stripped 5 bases from V and 3 bases from J, with 16 bases between. The CDR3 nucleotides are TGTGCCAGCAGTCTTGGACTCCCAGGCGCTAATGAAAAACTGTTTTTT. Its protein is CASSLGLPGANEKLFF.

J is TRBJ2-7 and V is TRBV12-3 or TRBV12-4; 7 nucleotides agree with TRBD1. J gave up 5 bases and V 5 bases, and 9 bases lay outside the gene matches. There are 14 residues in the CDR3. CDR3 region: CASSPQLTGNEQYF. Here the CDR3 DNA reads TGTGCCAGCAGTCCACAGCTGACAGGGAACGAGCAGTACTTC.

Ten or more counts support this clonotype. The V and J genes are TRBV28 and TRBJ2-7; D possibly corresponds to TRBD1 (7 bases). The germline V gene has CDR1 MDHEN and CDR2 SYDVKM. The length of the CDR3 is 15 residues. Deletions cut 3 bases from V and 9 bases from J, with 21 bases between. Written as DNA, the CDR3 is TGTGCCAGCAGTTTTGCGGGACAGACGACTTTGGGGCAGTACTTC. This sequence encodes CASSFAGQTTLGQYF.

This clonotype was recorded only once. The chain joins TRBV12-3 or TRBV12-4 to TRBJ1-1; D ambiguous. This CDR3 has 15 amino acids. Trimming took 6 bases from V and 2 from J, leaving 16 bases between them. The CDR3 protein is CASRPASRVNTEAFF. As DNA, the CDR3 is TGTGCCAGCAGACCGGCATCTAGGGTAAACACTGAAGCTTTCTTT.

There are many counts of this clonotype. The chain couples TRBV7-8 to TRBJ2-5; D gene ambiguous. The germline V and J ends were trimmed by 1 base and 3 bases, with 15 bases remaining between them. The CDR3 runs 16 residues. Looked up from germline, CDR1 is SGHVS and CDR2 is FQNEAQ. The chain's CDR3 is CASSLGSFSAEETQYF. The DNA for the CDR3 is TGTGCCAGCAGCTTAGGGAGTTTTTCCGCCGAAGAGACCCAGTACTTC.

This clonotype has just a few counts. The V and J genes are TRBV27 and TRBJ2-7; a possible D gene is TRBD1 (5 bases). The length of the CDR3 is 16 residues. Germline assignment: CDR1 MNHEY and CDR2 SMNVEV (reference sequence). V was cut by 4 bases and J by 2 bases, with 18 bases left in between. Written as DNA, the CDR3 is TGTGCCAGCAGTTCGCTCCAGATTCAAGGGGCCTACGAGCAGTACTTC. This codes for CASSSLQIQGAYEQYF.

This chain connects TRBV28 to TRBJ1-5; D not certain. Germline lookup yields CDR1 MDHEN and CDR2 SYDVKM. This CDR3 spans 12 amino acids. V lost 6 bases to trimming and J lost 5 bases, with 8 bases between them. The CDR3 loop reads CASSGLDQPQHF. The DNA of the CDR3 is TGTGCCAGCAGCGGCCTCGATCAGCCCCAGCATTTT.

In its sample, this clonotype was seen many times. The chain is built from TRBV2 and TRBJ1-1; D gene ambiguous. The CDR3 is 11 amino acids. V gave up 7 bases and J gave up 5 bases, with 8 bases separating them. Germline V gene data show CDR1 as SNHLY and CDR2 as FYNNEI. DNA for the CDR3: TGTGCCAGCAAAGGCCAGACTGAAGCTTTCTTT. It translates to CASKGQTEAFF.